This entry lists 22 T cell receptor beta chains sequenced from one sample in a study of shared clonotypes between healthy human individuals. Produced via immunoSEQ multiplex PCR; TCRdb's table is partial and in-frame only. The sample lists millions of clones; approximately 94% were seen once. Sequenced: naive CD4+ T cells sorted from blood. Subset described: CD45RA+ positively selected. The receptors come from a man in his late teens or twenties in good health.

J is TRBJ2-7 and V is TRBV7-8, with 12 bases lining up with TRBD2. The V and J ends lost 5 bases and 2 bases, in that order; junction bases with no gene match: 4. CDR1 and CDR2 (germline): SGHVS, FQNEAQ. This CDR3 is built from 15 residues. DNA of the CDR3: TGTGCCAGCAGCCGGACTAGCGGGACAACCTACGAGCAGTACTTC. This translates into CASSRTSGTTYEQYF.

This chain connects TRBV5-4 to TRBJ2-5, with TRBD2 identical over 9 bases. V lost 0 bases, J lost 2 bases, and 11 bases stayed unmatched. CDR3 length: 18 residues. CDR1 is SGHNT and CDR2 is YYREEE in the germline V gene (reference sequence). CDR3 residues: CASSLGLRTSVNQETQYF. The DNA for the CDR3 is TGTGCCAGCAGCTTGGGTCTGAGGACTAGCGTTAATCAAGAGACCCAGTACTTC.

Comments on this clone: A junction boundary mismatches the germline segment, possibly from a read error. The chain joins TRBV5-1 to TRBJ1-1; D is undetermined. The CDR3 covers 13 residues. The germline V gene has CDR1 SGHRS and CDR2 YFSETQ. CDR3 in DNA: TGTGTCAGCAGCTTCTCACTGGCCACTGAAGCTTTCTTT. Its protein is CVSSFSLATEAFF.

This clone is a singleton in its sample. V gene TRBV19 combines with J gene TRBJ2-4, with D possibly being TRBD1 or TRBD2 (5 bases each). Germline V gene lookup returns CDR1 LNHDA and CDR2 SQIVND (reference sequence). The CDR3 totals 16 residues. Trimming removed 7 bases at V and 0 bases at J, with 16 bases between. The CDR3 protein is CASTEGNFGAKNIQYF. CDR3 DNA sequence: TGTGCCAGTACCGAGGGGAATTTCGGAGCCAAAAACATTCAGTACTTC.

About this clone: Different DNA sequences within this sample yield the same CDR3. This sequence joins TRBV4-1 and TRBJ2-3; no clear D gene. The CDR3 spans 13 residues. V was clipped by 4 bases and J by 2 bases, with 7 bases between them. Per the germline V gene, CDR1 is MGHRA and CDR2 is YSYEKL. The CDR3 loop is CASSRGVTDTQYF. The CDR3 DNA follows: TGCGCCAGCAGCCGAGGAGTCACAGATACGCAGTATTTT.

The V and J genes are TRBV18 and TRBJ2-7, with 11 bases fitting TRBD2. Trimming removed 5 bases from V and 4 bases from J; junction bases left unmatched: 4. The germline V gene has CDR1 KGHSH and CDR2 LQKENI. The CDR3 contains 14 residues. The CDR3 reads CASSTSGGKYEQYF. CDR3 DNA sequence: TGTGCCAGCTCAACTAGCGGGGGAAAGTACGAGCAGTACTTC. Full variable domain (missing parts from reference TRBV18 and TRBJ2-7): NAGVMQNPRHLVRRRGQEARLRCSPMKGHSHVYWYRQLPEEGLKFMVYLQKENIIDESGMPKERFSAEFPKEGPSILRIQQVVRGDSAAYFCASSTSGGKYEQYFGPGTRLTVT.

The V and J genes are TRBV18 and TRBJ2-4; the match to TRBD1 covers 9 bases. CDR3 length equals 15 residues. Germline V gene sequence: CDR1 KGHSH, CDR2 LQKENI. V dropped 3 bases and J dropped 4; count of bases not matched to a gene: 4. The CDR3 DNA sequence: TGTGCCAGCTCACCCTCAGGACAGGGGAAAAACATTCAGTACTTC. Translating it yields CASSPSGQGKNIQYF.

About this clone: The sample carries other DNA sequences with the same CDR3. CDR3 residues: CAISESQGTYNEQFF. The CDR3 nucleotides read TGTGCCATCAGTGAGTCCCAGGGGACATACAATGAGCAGTTCTTC. The chain is built from TRBV10-3 and TRBJ2-1; tentatively, D is TRBD1 (6 bases). Germline CDR1 and CDR2: ENHRY and SYGVKD. There are 15 residues in the CDR3. V was clipped by 0 bases and J by 4 bases, with 10 bases between them.

There are a few counts of this clone. The chain joins TRBV7-9 to TRBJ2-5, with D tentatively TRBD1 (6 bases). Germline CDR1 is SEHNR and CDR2 is FQNEAQ (reference sequence). V lost 1 base to trimming and J lost 3 bases, with 18 bases between them. The length of the CDR3 is 17 residues. CDR3 sequence: CASSLGAGAEGKETQYF. The CDR3 nucleotides read TGTGCCAGCAGCTTAGGGGCAGGGGCCGAAGGAAAAGAGACCCAGTACTTC. The full variable domain, with the rest looked up from reference TRBV7-9 and TRBJ2-5, is DTGVSQNPRHKITKRGQNVTFRCDPISEHNRLYWYRQTLGQGPEFLTYFQNEAQLEKSRLLSDRFSAERPKGSFSTLEIQRTEQGDSAMYLCASSLGAGAEGKETQYFGPGTRLLVL.

This clone was picked up a small number of times. V and J are TRBV30 and TRBJ1-1, with D hard to call. Germline CDR1 and CDR2: GTSNPN and SVGIG (reference sequence). The CDR3 sequence is 16 residues long. The V end lost 1 base, the J end lost 0 bases, and 15 bases lay between the germline ends. The CDR3 loop is CAWSGRNPPMNTEAFF. Written as DNA, the CDR3 is TGTGCCTGGAGTGGTCGGAACCCTCCCATGAACACTGAAGCTTTCTTT.

The chain employs TRBV6-1 and TRBJ2-6, with D perhaps TRBD2 (6 bases). Germline V gene sequence: CDR1 MNHNS, CDR2 SASEGT. This CDR3 region has 15 residues. The V end lost 3 bases, the J end lost 3 bases, and 9 bases lay between the germline ends. CDR3 coding DNA: TGTGCCAGCAGTGACGCGGGGCTTGGGGCCAACGTCCTGACTTTC. As protein: CASSDAGLGANVLTF.

The chain recombines TRBV7-9 with TRBJ2-5; no clear D gene. The closer fit of TRBJ2-7 to the DNA end suggests the J call may be wrong. The germline CDR1 and CDR2 sequences are SEHNR and FQNEAQ (reference sequence). The CDR3 contains 14 residues. The CDR3 DNA is TGTGCCAGCAGCTTAGGCACTTACTCCTACGAGCAGTACTTC. This sequence encodes CASSLGTYSYEQYF.

This sequence joins TRBV14 and TRBJ2-3; no firm D call. Trimming cost V 5 bases and J 5 bases, with 11 bases left between them. The CDR3 is 13 amino acids. Germline CDR1 and CDR2: SGHDN and FVKESK. The CDR3 DNA is TGTGCCAGCAGCTACGCGTCGGGAGATACGCAGTATTTT. It specifies CASSYASGDTQYF.

The chain carries TRBV6-1 and TRBJ1-4; D not certain. Germline V gives CDR1 MNHNS, CDR2 SASEGT. This CDR3 is built from 15 residues. Trimming pared 3 bases from V and 3 bases from J, leaving 11 bases between. CDR3 DNA sequence: TGTGCCAGCAGTGAGTTCGGGAGGGCTAATGAAAAACTGTTTTTT. Amino acid sequence: CASSEFGRANEKLFF.

The chain carries TRBV2 and TRBJ2-2, with 10 bases matching TRBD1. With 7 bases clipped from V and 12 bases from J, the junction kept 5 bases outside the gene matches. In germline, CDR1 is SNHLY, CDR2 FYNNEI. This CDR3 comprises 12 residues. Here the CDR3 DNA reads TGTGCCAGCACCGAAGACAGGGGGCAGCTGTTTTTT. This sequence encodes CASTEDRGQLFF.

The CDR3 coding sequence is TGTGCCAGCAGCTCTAGCGGGGGAAGCGCCATGGCGCAGTATTTT. This sequence encodes CASSSSGGSAMAQYF. V is TRBV7-9 and J is TRBJ2-3; 10 bases map to TRBD2. Germline values: CDR1 SEHNR, CDR2 FQNEAQ (reference sequence). The CDR3 covers 15 residues. Unmatched junction bases numbered 11, after V lost 4 bases and J lost 10 bases. The full variable domain, with the rest looked up from reference TRBV7-9 and TRBJ2-3, is DTGVSQNPRHKITKRGQNVTFRCDPISEHNRLYWYRQTLGQGPEFLTYFQNEAQLEKSRLLSDRFSAERPKGSFSTLEIQRTEQGDSAMYLCASSSSGGSAMAQYFGPGTRLTVL.

V usage is TRBV25-1 and J usage is TRBJ2-5; D remains ambiguous. V lost 8 bases to trimming and J lost 5 bases, with 18 bases between them. The CDR3 covers 14 residues. Looked up from germline, CDR1 is MGHDK and CDR2 is SYGVNS. CDR3 sequence (DNA): TGTGCCAGCTCTACCCAGCAAGTCCTGGAGACCCAGTACTTC. Its translation: CASSTQQVLETQYF.

The J gene is TRBJ2-7, the V gene TRBV11-2; the D gene is possibly TRBD2 (6 bases). Germline V gives CDR1 SGHAT, CDR2 FQNNGV. This CDR3 is 18 amino acids long. Trimming removed 5 bases at V and 4 bases at J, with 27 bases between. The CDR3: CASSQGLLATLGVYEQYF. CDR3 DNA: TGTGCCAGCAGCCAAGGTCTGCTAGCGACCTTAGGGGTTTACGAGCAGTACTTC. Filled out from reference TRBV11-2 and TRBJ2-7, the complete variable domain reads EAGVAQSPRYKIIEKRQSVAFWCNPISGHATLYWYQQILGQGPKLLIQFQNNGVVDDSQLPKDRFSAERLKGVDSTLKIQPAKLEDSAVYLCASSQGLLATLGVYEQYFGPGTRLTVT.

The chain combines TRBV28 with TRBJ2-7, with D possibly being TRBD2 (6 bases). This CDR3 is built from 15 residues. Germline CDR1 MDHEN, CDR2 SYDVKM. Between the trimmed V and J ends, which lost 4 bases and 0 bases, there was a span of 13 bases. The CDR3 loop reads CASSSGDLSSYEQYF. The CDR3 DNA reads as TGTGCCAGCAGTTCCGGGGACTTATCCTCCTACGAGCAGTACTTC.

The chain joins TRBV28 to TRBJ1-1; possibly TRBD1 for D (6 bases). The CDR3 consists of 15 residues. Germline CDR1 and CDR2: MDHEN and SYDVKM. V was pared by 3 bases and J by 0 bases, with 11 bases between. The CDR3 region has the DNA TGTGCCAGCAGTTTGCCAGGGGACTTGAACACTGAAGCTTTCTTT. Its translation is CASSLPGDLNTEAFF.

The CDR3 DNA sequence: TGTGCCAGCTCACCACTAGGCCGTGAGCAGTTCTTC. Its protein is CASSPLGREQFF. The chain is built from TRBV18 and TRBJ2-1; no firm D call. CDR3 length: 12 amino acids. CDR1 and CDR2 from the germline V gene are KGHSH and LQKENI. V lost 1 base and J lost 9, with 7 bases in between.

The chain recombines TRBV6-5 with TRBJ1-4; TRBD1 matches 9 bases. The CDR3 consists of 15 residues. Germline-derived CDR1 and CDR2 are MNHEY and SVGAGI. J lost 5 bases, V lost 6 bases, and 7 bases had no gene match. The CDR3, as DNA: TGTGCCAGCAGCGAACAGGGGGCGCAAAATGAAAAACTGTTTTTT. Its translation: CASSEQGAQNEKLFF.